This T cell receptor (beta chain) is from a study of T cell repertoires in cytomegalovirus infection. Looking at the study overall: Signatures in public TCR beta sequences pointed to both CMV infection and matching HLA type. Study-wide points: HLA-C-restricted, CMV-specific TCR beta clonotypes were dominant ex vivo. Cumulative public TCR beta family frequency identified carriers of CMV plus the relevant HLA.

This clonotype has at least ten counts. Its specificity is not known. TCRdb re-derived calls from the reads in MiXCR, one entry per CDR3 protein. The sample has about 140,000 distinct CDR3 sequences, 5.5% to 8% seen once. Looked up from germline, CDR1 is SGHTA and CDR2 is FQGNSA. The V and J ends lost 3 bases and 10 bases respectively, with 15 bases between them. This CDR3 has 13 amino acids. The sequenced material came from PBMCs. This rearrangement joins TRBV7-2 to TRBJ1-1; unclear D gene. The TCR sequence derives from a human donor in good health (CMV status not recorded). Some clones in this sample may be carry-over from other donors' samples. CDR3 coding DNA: TGTGCCAGCAGCTTGTCACGGGATGACCGAGCTTTCTTT. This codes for CASSLSRDDRAFF. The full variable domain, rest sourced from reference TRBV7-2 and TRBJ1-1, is GAGVSQSPSNKVTEKGKDVELRCDPISGHTALYWYRQSLGQGLEFLIYFQGNSAPDKSGLPSDRFSAERTGGSVSTLTIQRTQQEDSAVYLCASSLSRDDRAFFGQGTRLTVV.